This T cell receptor beta chain was profiled in a study of PD-1 blockade in classical Hodgkin lymphoma. Points from the study as a whole: Complete responders started with a diversity level that resembled newly diagnosed patients at baseline.

Each of the patients experienced relapse following autologous stem cell transplantation, and their brentuximab vedotin exposure differed. Trimming took off 4 bases at V and 5 bases at J, with 14 bases between the two ends. The CDR3 is 14 amino acids. Germline V gene sequence: CDR1 SGHNT, CDR2 YENEEA. This table comes from immunoSEQ multiplex PCR, and its TCRdb copy is limited to in-frame clones, with some not included. This sample yields about 43,000 clones, of which 73% are seen a single time; more than 9.5% belongs to the top ten. A note on this clone: Its matching antigen is unknown.

Sequencing used peripheral blood mononuclear cells (PBMCs), obtained at baseline. This sequence originates from a human donor with classical Hodgkin lymphoma. The chain recombines TRBV11-3 with TRBJ2-5, with D perhaps matching TRBD2 (6 bases). For the CDR3, the DNA is TGTGCCAGCAGCTCAGGGCTAGCGATGGAGACCCAGTACTTC. Protein: CASSSGLAMETQYF.